This TCR beta chain was captured in a study of identical twins. TCRdb itself ran the 5' RACE reads through MiXCR, one entry per CDR3 protein. The data show some 790,000 distinct CDR3 sequences, about 18% seen once. Trimming removed 2 bases from V and 2 bases from J, with 9 bases in between. The CDR3 consists of 14 residues. Germline lookup yields CDR1 MNHEY and CDR2 SVGAGI. Healthy Caucasians made up all donors. These same data were also listed under a study on T cells expressing NK-cell markers. From that paper: Repertoires of TCR beta were obtained from T cells sorted as CD3+CD56+NKG2C+, CD3+CD56+NKG2C- and CD3+CD56-NKG2C+. Seven HCMV-seropositive donors and one seronegative donor made up the eight sequenced donors. Dominance of the CD3+CD56-NKG2C+ fraction by these clonotypes also held in a handful of donors.

The sequence was collected from a woman aged 18-35 years in good health. Sequencing was done on a sample of PBMCs. V is TRBV6-5 and J is TRBJ2-5; the D is unclear. This CDR3 reads CASSYRAVQETQYF. In DNA form, the CDR3 reads TGTGCCAGCAGTTACCGGGCAGTACAAGAGACCCAGTACTTC.